The T cell receptor beta chain described here comes from a study of T cell clonality in common variable immunodeficiency. The method was immunoSEQ multiplex PCR; TCRdb's version includes in-frame clones alone and lacks a portion of them. The counts give roughly 32,000 clones, none of them seen only once; roughly a tenth is held by the top ten. This clone was counted at least ten times. Its specificity is unknown. The read ends 3 residues early relative to the CDR3; the germline J gene fills the gap. Study-wide findings and caveats: TCRbeta clonality was increased in CVID versus healthy controls. CVID subjects shared fewer TCRbeta clones than healthy controls did. Patient heterogeneity in the CVID cohort limited correlations between repertoire features and clinical complications.

V shed 9 bases, J shed 0 bases, and the junction held 14 bases outside the gene matches. CDR3 length equals 17 residues. Germline values: CDR1 LNHDA, CDR2 SQIVND (reference sequence). Sequencing was performed on peripheral blood mononuclear cells. The chain couples TRBV19 to TRBJ1-1, with 9 positions matching TRBD1. This receptor was taken from a person between 18 and 75 years old in good health. The CDR3 here is CASRDRAMGDMNTEAFF. The DNA read from the CDR3 is TGTGCCAGCCGGGACAGGGCTATGGGGGACATGAACACTGAA.